The rows below give T cell receptor beta chains drawn from one sample of a study of CD8+CD57+ T cells in acquired aplastic anemia. TCRdb analysed the reads with MiXCR anew, one entry per CDR3 protein. The sample includes 200,000 to 300,000 distinct CDR3 sequences, 65% to 90% of them seen just once. Sequencing input: sorted CD4+, CD8+, or CD8+CD57+ T cells (not recorded which) from PBMCs. Receptor source: a human donor with aplastic anemia. Both conserved end residues are part of each CDR3. The order of the fields is D gene, J gene, V gene, CDR3 DNA, CDR3 protein. The D gene is left open where the match is weak.

D gene: .
J gene: TRBJ2-1
V gene: TRBV19
CDR3 DNA: TGTGCCAGCAGTAAAGCGTCGGCTAGCGCGGATGAGCAGTTCTTC
CDR3 protein: CASSKASASADEQFF

D gene: TRBD2
J gene: TRBJ2-7
V gene: TRBV7-9
CDR3 DNA: TGTGCCAGCAGCATGGGGACTAGTTACCACGAGCAGTACTTC
CDR3 protein: CASSMGTSYHEQYF

D gene: .
J gene: TRBJ2-7
V gene: TRBV5-6
CDR3 DNA: TGTGCCAGCAGCTTGGAGGGCGTAGCCTACGAGCAGTACTTC
CDR3 protein: CASSLEGVAYEQYF

D gene: .
J gene: TRBJ2-7
V gene: TRBV2
CDR3 DNA: TGCGCCAGCAGTGGGGGATCCGAGCAGTACTTC
CDR3 protein: CASSGGSEQYF

D gene: .
J gene: TRBJ2-3
V gene: TRBV2
CDR3 DNA: TGTGCCAGCGGGGAAGCGGGCACTCCTACTAAGCATTATTTT
CDR3 protein: CASGEAGTPTKHYF

D gene: .
J gene: TRBJ2-3
V gene: TRBV11-2
CDR3 DNA: TGTGCCAGCGGCCTTCCGGGAATACATACGCAGTATTTT
CDR3 protein: CASGLPGIHTQYF

D gene: .
J gene: TRBJ2-3
V gene: TRBV9
CDR3 DNA: TGTGCCAGCAGCTTAGGGGGGGAGAGCCGCAATCAGCAGTATTTT
CDR3 protein: CASSLGGESRNQQYF

D gene: .
J gene: TRBJ2-7
V gene: TRBV7-3
CDR3 DNA: TGTGCCATCAGTGACCTAACAGGGAGCACCTACGAGCAGTACTTC
CDR3 protein: CAISDLTGSTYEQYF

D gene: .
J gene: TRBJ2-1
V gene: TRBV19
CDR3 DNA: TGTGCCAGTAGTATAAGTAGCGCCGCCTACAAGGAGCACTTC
CDR3 protein: CASSISSAAYKEHF

D gene: TRBD2
J gene: TRBJ2-7
V gene: TRBV7-9
CDR3 DNA: TGTGCCAGCAGCTTAGCGGGGGGGACCCACGAGCAGTACTTC
CDR3 protein: CASSLAGGTHEQYF

D gene: TRBD1
J gene: TRBJ1-1
V gene: TRBV11-3
CDR3 DNA: TGTGCCAGCAGTTGGACAGGGCTGGGGAACACTGAAGCTTTCTTT
CDR3 protein: CASSWTGLGNTEAFF

D gene: TRBD1
J gene: TRBJ2-1
V gene: TRBV20-1
CDR3 DNA: TGCAGTGCTAGAAGGGGGCAGGGGAATGAGCAGTTCTTC
CDR3 protein: CSARRGQGNEQFF

D gene: .
J gene: TRBJ1-1
V gene: TRBV7-3
CDR3 DNA: TGTGCCAGCAGCCCGGTACGCGGCGCTGAAGCTTTCTTT
CDR3 protein: CASSPVRGAEAFF

D gene: .
J gene: TRBJ1-2
V gene: TRBV7-2
CDR3 DNA: TGTGCCAGCAGCTTAGATGGGGGAGGTGGCTACACCTTC
CDR3 protein: CASSLDGGGGYTF

D gene: .
J gene: TRBJ2-1
V gene: TRBV7-6
CDR3 DNA: TGCGCCGGTAGCCAATCAGGACAGAATGAGCAGTTCTTC
CDR3 protein: CAGSQSGQNEQFF

D gene: .
J gene: TRBJ2-5
V gene: TRBV20-1
CDR3 DNA: TGCAGTGTCTCGGATCCACTCACCAATGAGACCCAGTACTTC
CDR3 protein: CSVSDPLTNETQYF

D gene: .
J gene: TRBJ1-6
V gene: TRBV7-9
CDR3 DNA: TGTGCCAGCAGCTCAGACAGCGCCTCCTATAATTACCCCCTCCACTTT
CDR3 protein: CASSSDSASYNYPLHF

D gene: .
J gene: TRBJ2-3
V gene: TRBV6-4
CDR3 DNA: TGTGCCAGCAGTGAGACGAACACAGATACGCAGTATTTT
CDR3 protein: CASSETNTDTQYF

D gene: .
J gene: TRBJ2-5
V gene: TRBV7-9
CDR3 DNA: TGTTCCACCAGCAGAGTGTCCAGCAAAGTGAAGCATTCTTTC
CDR3 protein: CSTSRVSSKVKHSF